Listed below are T cell receptor beta chains from one sample, sequenced in a study of post-analysis software for immune sequencing data. In TCRdb, the PCR reads were re-called with MiXCR into one record per CDR3 protein. This sample has about 540,000 distinct CDR3 sequences, with approximately 31% found just once. Specimen: blood. The receptor source for this set is a girl aged 2-17 years with multiple sclerosis. Both conserved end residues are part of each CDR3. The D gene is left open where the match is weak. A clone size is listed for some rows: how often the clone was seen (once, few, many), or a class if it is expanded.

v_gene	abundance	j_gene	d_gene	CDR3nt	CDR3aa
TRBV11-1	few	TRBJ2-3	TRBD2	TGTGCCAGCAGCCCCCGCGGACTAGCGCGCACAGATACGCAGTATTTT	CASSPRGLARTDTQYF
TRBV5-1	few	TRBJ2-5	.	TGCGCCAGCAGCTTGGAGGAGCGAGAGACCCAGTACTTC	CASSLEERETQYF
TRBV7-3	.	TRBJ2-3	TRBD2	TGTGCCAGCAGCCCTGGGACTAGCGGGGTCACGCAGTATTTT	CASSPGTSGVTQYF
TRBV6-5	few	TRBJ2-1	.	TGTGCCAGCAGTTACTCGATAAGCAATGAGCAGTTCTTC	CASSYSISNEQFF
TRBV28	few	TRBJ2-3	.	TGTGCCAGCAGCTTGTTTAGGGGGGGGAATGTCCCAGATACGCAGTATTTT	CASSLFRGGNVPDTQYF
TRBV2	few	TRBJ2-5	TRBD2	TGTGCCGGAACCGGGGACAGGACTAGCGGGGGTGAGACCCAGTACTTC	CAGTGDRTSGGETQYF
TRBV29-1	few	TRBJ1-1	.	TGCAGCGTTGAAGATTACAGGAACACTGAAGCTTTCTTT	CSVEDYRNTEAFF
TRBV6-5	many	TRBJ2-7	TRBD1	TGTGCCAGCAGCCAGGGACAGGGGATTCCCGGGAACGAGCAGTACTTC	CASSQGQGIPGNEQYF
TRBV7-6	.	TRBJ2-3	TRBD2	TGTGCCAGCAGCGAAGCGGGGAGTAGCACAGATACGCAGTATTTT	CASSEAGSSTDTQYF
TRBV10-3	.	TRBJ1-2	TRBD1	TGTGCCATCTCCCTGGACAGGGGTGGCTATGGCTACACCTTC	CAISLDRGGYGYTF
TRBV6-1	.	TRBJ2-1	.	TGTGCCGGGAGAACTTACTCCTACAATGAGCAGTTCTTC	CAGRTYSYNEQFF